This T cell receptor (beta chain) was captured in a study of response to subunit inactivated influenza vaccine (dated by TCRdb to the late 2010s). As for the study more broadly: The study used deep quantitative T cell receptor repertoire profiling to track responses to a trivalent subunit inactivated influenza vaccine. What the study reported, not specific to this receptor: It was suggested by the authors that each seasonal influenza vaccination may recruit only a limited number of new T cells.

The CDR3 runs 15 residues from the cysteine to the phenylalanine. CDR3 DNA is the only sequence kept; it has 45 bases, read in frame from the first base. Relative to germline, V is missing 5 bases and J is missing 0 bases, with 3 bases of the junction outside any gene match. According to the germline V gene, CDR1 reads SGHVS and CDR2 reads FQNEAQ. To note about this clonotype: What antigen it recognizes has not been identified. The input lacks base qualities; no much larger clone sits a single base away.

Libraries were made using RT-PCR. The reads were generated on an Illumina HiSeq 2500. TCRdb redid the processing of the public reads, applying fastp at Q25 and MiXCR, and retained in-frame beta chains. CDR3 protein duplicates are merged, each entry listing the most common genes and DNA. Across this sample there are around 480,000 distinct CDR3 sequences, with approximately 11% seen only once. The ten largest clones capture more than 10% of the sample. This specimen's time point label, interpreted: 45 days after influenza vaccine administration. Here the chain combines TRBV7-8 and TRBJ2-7; 11 bases in the junction line up with TRBD2. The clonotype comes from a man aged 45-65 years who received an inactivated influenza vaccine. Donor details come from another sample of the same person, matched by shared clones. The input for sequencing was PBMCs from blood, taken about 40 days after vaccination. In nucleotide form, the sequence is TGTGCCAGCAGCCGTAGCGGGAGGGCCTCCTACGAGCAGTACTTC. This codes for CASSRSGRASYEQYF.